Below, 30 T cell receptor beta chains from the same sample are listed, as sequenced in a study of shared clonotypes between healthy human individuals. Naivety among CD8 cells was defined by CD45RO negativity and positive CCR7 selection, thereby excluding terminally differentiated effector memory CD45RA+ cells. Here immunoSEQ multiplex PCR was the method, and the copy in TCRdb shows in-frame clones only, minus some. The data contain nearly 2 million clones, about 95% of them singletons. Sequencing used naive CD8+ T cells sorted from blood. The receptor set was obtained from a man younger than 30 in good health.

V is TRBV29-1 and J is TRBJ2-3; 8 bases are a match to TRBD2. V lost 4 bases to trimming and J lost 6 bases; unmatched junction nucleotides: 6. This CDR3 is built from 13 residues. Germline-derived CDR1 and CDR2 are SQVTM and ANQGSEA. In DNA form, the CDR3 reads TGCAGCGTTGCAGCGGGGGATCCCGATACGCAGTATTTT. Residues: CSVAAGDPDTQYF.

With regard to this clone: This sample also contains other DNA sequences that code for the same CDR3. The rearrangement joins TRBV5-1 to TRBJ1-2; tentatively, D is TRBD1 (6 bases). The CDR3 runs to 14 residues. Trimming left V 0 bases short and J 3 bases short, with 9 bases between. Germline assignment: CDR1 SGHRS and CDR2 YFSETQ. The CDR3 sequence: CASSLEQGHYGYTF. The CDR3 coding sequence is TGCGCCAGCAGCTTGGAACAGGGACACTATGGCTACACCTTC.

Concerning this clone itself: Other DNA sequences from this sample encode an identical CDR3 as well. The DNA for the CDR3 is TGCGCCAGCAGCTTGGCAGGGAGCTCCTACAATGAGCAGTTCTTC. It is translated as CASSLAGSSYNEQFF. The chain has TRBV5-1 and TRBJ2-1, with D possibly called TRBD1 or TRBD2 (5 bases each). Looked up from germline, CDR1 is SGHRS and CDR2 is YFSETQ. Trimming took 0 bases from V and 0 from J, leaving 7 bases between them. There are 15 residues in the CDR3.

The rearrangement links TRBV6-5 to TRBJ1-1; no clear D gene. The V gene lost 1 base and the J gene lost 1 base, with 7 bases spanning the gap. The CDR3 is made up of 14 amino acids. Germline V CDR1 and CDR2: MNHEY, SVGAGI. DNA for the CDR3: TGTGCCAGCAGTTACTACGAGGGGAACACTGAAGCTTTCTTT. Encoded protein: CASSYYEGNTEAFF.

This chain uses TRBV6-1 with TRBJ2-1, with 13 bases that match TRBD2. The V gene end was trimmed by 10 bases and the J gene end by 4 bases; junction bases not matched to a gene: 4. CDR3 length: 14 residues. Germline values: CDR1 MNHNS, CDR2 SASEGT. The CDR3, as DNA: TGTGCCATTGGGACTAGCGGGGTGTACAATGAGCAGTTCTTC. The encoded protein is CAIGTSGVYNEQFF.

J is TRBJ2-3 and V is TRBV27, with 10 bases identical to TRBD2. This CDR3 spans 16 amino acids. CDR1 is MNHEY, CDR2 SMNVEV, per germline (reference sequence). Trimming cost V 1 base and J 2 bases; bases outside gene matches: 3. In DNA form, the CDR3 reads TGTGCCAGCAGTTTATGGCTAGCGGGGGACACAGATACGCAGTATTTT. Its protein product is CASSLWLAGDTDTQYF.

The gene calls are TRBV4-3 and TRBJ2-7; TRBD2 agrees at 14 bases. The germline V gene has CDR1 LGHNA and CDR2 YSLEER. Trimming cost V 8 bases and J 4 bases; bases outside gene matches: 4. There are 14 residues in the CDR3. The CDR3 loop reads CASGGLAGAYEQYF. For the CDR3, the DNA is TGCGCCAGCGGGGGACTAGCGGGAGCTTACGAGCAGTACTTC.

The CDR3 DNA reads as TGCGCCAGCAGCCGGGGGACAGGGGGACGGTACAATGAGCAGTTCTTC. The encoded protein is CASSRGTGGRYNEQFF. The chain has TRBV4-1 and TRBJ2-1; 11 nucleotides align to TRBD1. Germline V gene sequence: CDR1 MGHRA, CDR2 YSYEKL. This CDR3 contains 16 residues. V was clipped by 4 bases and J by 4 bases; unmatched bases: 6.

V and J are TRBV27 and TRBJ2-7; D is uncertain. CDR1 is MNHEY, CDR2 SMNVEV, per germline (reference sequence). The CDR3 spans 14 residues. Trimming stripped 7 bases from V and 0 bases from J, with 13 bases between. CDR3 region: CASTPLASSYEQYF. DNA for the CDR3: TGTGCCAGCACCCCGTTGGCGAGCTCCTACGAGCAGTACTTC.

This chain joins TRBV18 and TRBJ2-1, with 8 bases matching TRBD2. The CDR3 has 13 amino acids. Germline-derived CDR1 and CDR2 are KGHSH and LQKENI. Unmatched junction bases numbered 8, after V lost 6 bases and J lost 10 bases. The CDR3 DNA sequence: TGTGCCAGCTCCGGACTAGCTGGCAGGGAGCAGTTCTTC. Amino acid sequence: CASSGLAGREQFF.

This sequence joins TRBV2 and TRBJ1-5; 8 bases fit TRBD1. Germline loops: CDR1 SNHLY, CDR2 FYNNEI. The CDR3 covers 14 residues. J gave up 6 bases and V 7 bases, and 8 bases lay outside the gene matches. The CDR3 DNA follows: TGTGCCAGCATAGGACAGGGTAAAGGTCAGCCCCAGCATTTT. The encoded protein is CASIGQGKGQPQHF.

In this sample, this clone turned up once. Here the CDR3 DNA reads TGCGCCAGCAGCCAAGATGAGAGGGGGCCGAGCACAGATACGCAGTATTTT. It codes for CASSQDERGPSTDTQYF. This chain uses TRBV4-1 with TRBJ2-3; 7 bases agree with TRBD1. CDR3 length: 17 residues. V lost 0 bases and J lost 0; bases outside the gene matches: 6. Germline V gene data show CDR1 as MGHRA and CDR2 as YSYEKL.

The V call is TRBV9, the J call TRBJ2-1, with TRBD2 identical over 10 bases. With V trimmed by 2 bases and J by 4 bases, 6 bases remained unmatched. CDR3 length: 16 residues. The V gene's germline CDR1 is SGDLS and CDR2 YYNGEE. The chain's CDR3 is CASSVEGLALYNEQFF. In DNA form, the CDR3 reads TGTGCCAGCAGCGTTGAGGGACTAGCGTTATACAATGAGCAGTTCTTC.

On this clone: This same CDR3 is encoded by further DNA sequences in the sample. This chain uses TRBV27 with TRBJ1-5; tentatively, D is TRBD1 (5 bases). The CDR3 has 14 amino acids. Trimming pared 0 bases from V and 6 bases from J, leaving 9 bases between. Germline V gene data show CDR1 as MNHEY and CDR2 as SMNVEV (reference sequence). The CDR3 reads CASSLSRGGQPQHF. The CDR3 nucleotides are TGTGCCAGCAGTTTATCGCGGGGGGGTCAGCCCCAGCATTTT.

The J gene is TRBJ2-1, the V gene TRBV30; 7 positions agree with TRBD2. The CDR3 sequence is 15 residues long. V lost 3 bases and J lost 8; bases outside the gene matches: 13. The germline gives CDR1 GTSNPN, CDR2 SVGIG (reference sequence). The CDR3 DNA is TGTGCCTGGAGGCGGACTAGTCCCCTTCGCCATGAGCAGTTCTTC. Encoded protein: CAWRRTSPLRHEQFF. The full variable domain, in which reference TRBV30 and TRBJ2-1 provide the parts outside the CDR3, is SQTIHQWPATLVQPVGSPLSLECTVEGTSNPNLYWYRQAAGRGLQLLFYSVGIGQISSEVPQNLSASRPQDRQFILSSKKLLLSDSGFYLCAWRRTSPLRHEQFFGPGTRLTVL.

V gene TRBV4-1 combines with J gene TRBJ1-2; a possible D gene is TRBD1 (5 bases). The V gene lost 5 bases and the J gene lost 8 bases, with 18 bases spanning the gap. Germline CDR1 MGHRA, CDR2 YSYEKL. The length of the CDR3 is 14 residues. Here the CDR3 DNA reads TGCGCCAGCAGCTTAAAGTTGGGGCTGGGAGGCTACACCTTC. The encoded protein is CASSLKLGLGGYTF.

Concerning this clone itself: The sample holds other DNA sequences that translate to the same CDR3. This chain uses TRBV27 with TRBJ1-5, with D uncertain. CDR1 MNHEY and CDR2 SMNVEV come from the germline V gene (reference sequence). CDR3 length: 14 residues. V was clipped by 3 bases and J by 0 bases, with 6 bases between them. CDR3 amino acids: CASSLRGSNQPQHF. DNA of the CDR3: TGTGCCAGCAGTTTGCGGGGTAGCAATCAGCCCCAGCATTTT.

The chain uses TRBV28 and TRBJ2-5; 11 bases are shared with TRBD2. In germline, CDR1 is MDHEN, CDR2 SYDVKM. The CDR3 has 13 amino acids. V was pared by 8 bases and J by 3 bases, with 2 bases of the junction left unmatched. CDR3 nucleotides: TGTGCCAGCCGACTAGCGGGGAAAGAGACCCAGTACTTC. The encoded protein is CASRLAGKETQYF.

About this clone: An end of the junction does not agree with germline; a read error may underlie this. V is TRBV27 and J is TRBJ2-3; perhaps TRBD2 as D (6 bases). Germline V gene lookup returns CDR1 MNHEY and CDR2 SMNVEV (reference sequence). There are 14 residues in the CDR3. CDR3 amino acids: CASSLGGVTDAQYF. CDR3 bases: TGTGCCAGCAGTTTGGGGGGAGTCACAGATGCGCAGTATTTT.

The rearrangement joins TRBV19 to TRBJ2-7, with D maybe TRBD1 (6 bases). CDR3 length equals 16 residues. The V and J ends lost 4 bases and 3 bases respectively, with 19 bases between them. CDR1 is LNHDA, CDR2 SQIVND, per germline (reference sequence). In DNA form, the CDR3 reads TGTGCCAGTAGTACAAGGGAAGGGGGAGCGCTCTACGAGCAGTACTTC. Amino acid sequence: CASSTREGGALYEQYF.

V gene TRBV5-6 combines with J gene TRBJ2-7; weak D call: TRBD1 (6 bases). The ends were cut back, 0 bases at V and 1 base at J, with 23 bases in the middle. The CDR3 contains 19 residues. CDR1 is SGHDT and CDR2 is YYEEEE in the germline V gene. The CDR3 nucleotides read TGTGCCAGCAGCTTGGGGGCCTTCGTTTTGGGGGCCGGGTCCTACGAGCAGTACTTC. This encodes CASSLGAFVLGAGSYEQYF.

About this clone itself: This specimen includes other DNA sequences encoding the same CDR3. The CDR3 DNA sequence: TGTGCCAGCAGTCGACAGGGCCCCTCCTACGAGCAGTACTTC. It is translated as CASSRQGPSYEQYF. The chain uses TRBV27 and TRBJ2-7; 7 bases fit TRBD1. The V and J ends lost 5 bases and 0 bases, in that order; junction bases with no gene match: 4. Looked up from germline, CDR1 is MNHEY and CDR2 is SMNVEV (reference sequence). This CDR3 spans 14 amino acids.

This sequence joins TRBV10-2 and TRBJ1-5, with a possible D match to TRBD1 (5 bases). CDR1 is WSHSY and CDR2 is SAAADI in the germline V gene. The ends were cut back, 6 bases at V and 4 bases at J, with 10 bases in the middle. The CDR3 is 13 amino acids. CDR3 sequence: CASRGHQNQPQHF. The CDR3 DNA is TGCGCCAGCAGAGGACACCAGAATCAGCCCCAGCATTTT.

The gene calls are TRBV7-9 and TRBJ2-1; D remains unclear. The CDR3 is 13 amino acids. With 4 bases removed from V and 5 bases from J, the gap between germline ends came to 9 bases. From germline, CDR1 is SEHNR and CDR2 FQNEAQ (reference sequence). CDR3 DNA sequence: TGTGCCAGCAGCTACCTGGGAAACAATGAGCAGTTCTTC. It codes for CASSYLGNNEQFF.

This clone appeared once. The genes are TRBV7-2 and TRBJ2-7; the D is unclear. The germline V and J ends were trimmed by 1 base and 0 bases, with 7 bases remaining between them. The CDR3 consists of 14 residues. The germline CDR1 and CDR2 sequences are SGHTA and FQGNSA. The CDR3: CASSLVGPSYEQYF. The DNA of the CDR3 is TGTGCCAGCAGCTTAGTAGGGCCCTCCTACGAGCAGTACTTC. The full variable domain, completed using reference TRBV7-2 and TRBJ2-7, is GAGVSQSPSNKVTEKGKDVELRCDPISGHTALYWYRQSLGQGLEFLIYFQGNSAPDKSGLPSDRFSAERTGGSVSTLTIQRTQQEDSAVYLCASSLVGPSYEQYFGPGTRLTVT.

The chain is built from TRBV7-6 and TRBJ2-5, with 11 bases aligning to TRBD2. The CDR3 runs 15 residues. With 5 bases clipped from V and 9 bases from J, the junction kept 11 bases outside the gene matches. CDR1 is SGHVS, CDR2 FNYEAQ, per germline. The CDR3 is CASSRTSGGAQAQYF. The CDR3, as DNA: TGTGCCAGCAGCCGTACTAGCGGGGGCGCCCAGGCCCAGTACTTC. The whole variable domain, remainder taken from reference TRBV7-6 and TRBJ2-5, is GAGVSQSPRYKVTKRGQDVALRCDPISGHVSLYWYRQALGQGPEFLTYFNYEAQQDKSGLPNDRFSAERPEGSISTLTIQRTEQRDSAMYRCASSRTSGGAQAQYFGPGTRLLVL.

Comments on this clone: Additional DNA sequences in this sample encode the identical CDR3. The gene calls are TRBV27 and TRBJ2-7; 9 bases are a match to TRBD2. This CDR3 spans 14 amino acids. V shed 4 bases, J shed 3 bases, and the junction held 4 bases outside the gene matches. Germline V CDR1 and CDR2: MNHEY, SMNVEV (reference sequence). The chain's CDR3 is CASSSLAGVYEQYF. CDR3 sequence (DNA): TGTGCCAGCAGTTCCTTAGCGGGAGTCTACGAGCAGTACTTC.

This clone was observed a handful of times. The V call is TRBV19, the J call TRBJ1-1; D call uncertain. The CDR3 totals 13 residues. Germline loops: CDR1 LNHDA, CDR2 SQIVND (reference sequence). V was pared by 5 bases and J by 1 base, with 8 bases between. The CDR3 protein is CASSAVPNTEAFF. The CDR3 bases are TGTGCCAGTAGTGCGGTGCCGAACACTGAAGCTTTCTTT. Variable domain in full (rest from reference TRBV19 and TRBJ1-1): DGGITQSPKYLFRKEGQNVTLSCEQNLNHDAMYWYRQDPGQGLRLIYYSQIVNDFQKGDIAEGYSVSREKKESFPLTVTSAQKNPTAFYLCASSAVPNTEAFFGQGTRLTVV.

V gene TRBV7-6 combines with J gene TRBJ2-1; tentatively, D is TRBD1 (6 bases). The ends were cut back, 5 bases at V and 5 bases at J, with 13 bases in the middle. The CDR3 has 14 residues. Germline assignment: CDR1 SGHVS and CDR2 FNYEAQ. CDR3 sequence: CASSPPDRHNEQFF. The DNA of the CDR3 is TGTGCCAGCAGCCCACCGGACAGACACAATGAGCAGTTCTTC. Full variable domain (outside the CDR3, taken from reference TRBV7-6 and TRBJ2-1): GAGVSQSPRYKVTKRGQDVALRCDPISGHVSLYWYRQALGQGPEFLTYFNYEAQQDKSGLPNDRFSAERPEGSISTLTIQRTEQRDSAMYRCASSPPDRHNEQFFGPGTRLTVL.

CDR3 coding DNA: TGTGCCAGCAGTAACCCTCCCCGCCTCGGGACAGGGTCGAAGAACACTGAAGCTTTCTTT. As protein: CASSNPPRLGTGSKNTEAFF. The chain carries TRBV2 and TRBJ1-1; 9 bases line up with TRBD1. The CDR3 loop spans 20 amino acids. Trimming cost V 5 bases and J 1 base; bases outside gene matches: 20. CDR1 and CDR2 (germline): SNHLY, FYNNEI.